This is a list of T cell receptor beta chains from one sample in a study of CD8 T cells in ankylosing spondylitis. A single record per CDR3 protein comes from TCRdb applying MiXCR to the 5' RACE reads. The data hold about 800,000 distinct CDR3 sequences, with about 11% observed a single time. Sequencing was carried out using blood, either unsorted or a sorted T cell fraction (not recorded which). The receptor set was obtained from a male donor with ankylosing spondylitis. The conserved cysteine and the conserved F or W are not part of the CDR3 here. The D gene is left open where the match is weak.

NA	TRBV20-1	TRBJ1-4	SAPQWDEKLF
NA	TRBV20-1	TRBJ1-6	SIRRFPQSPLH
TRBD1	TRBV5-6	TRBJ1-1	ASSGGQGMGAF
TRBD2	TRBV20-1	TRBJ2-1	SARGLARSEQF
TRBD1	TRBV12-3/TRBV12-4	TRBJ1-5	ASSRDSRMRGPQH
TRBD1	TRBV12-3/TRBV12-4	TRBJ1-5	ASSNPGTGDQPQH
NA	TRBV6-5	TRBJ2-1	ASSSVGGAHNEQF
NA	TRBV7-2	TRBJ2-7	ASSWRDGTYEQY
TRBD2	TRBV27	TRBJ2-2	ASSLWASGNTGELF
NA	TRBV16	TRBJ2-7	ASSQSGSVGEQY
NA	TRBV20-1	TRBJ1-5	SASPGNQPQH
NA	TRBV7-2	TRBJ1-3	ASSLVFWGSGNTIY
NA	TRBV7-2	TRBJ2-3	ASSLVPRPDTQY
NA	TRBV12-3/TRBV12-4	TRBJ2-3	ASSPIGDTQY
TRBD2	TRBV5-1	TRBJ2-7	ASSLDSGTFYEQY
TRBD1	TRBV5-1	TRBJ2-1	ASSLGQGLSSSYNEQF
NA	TRBV4-3	TRBJ2-2	ASSQTSRAGELF
NA	TRBV28	TRBJ2-3	ASSSPADISRQY
NA	TRBV20-1	TRBJ2-1	SALGRTSNEQF
NA	TRBV20-1	TRBJ1-1	SAAGALNTEAF
TRBD2	TRBV7-2	TRBJ2-7	ASSRWTSGTYEQY
NA	TRBV7-2	TRBJ2-7	ASSSQDTTEQY
TRBD1	TRBV20-1	TRBJ1-6	SANIRDRVHSPLH
TRBD2	TRBV6-2/TRBV6-3	TRBJ2-3	ASSYYRSGGRTDTQY
TRBD1	TRBV25-1	TRBJ2-5	ASSAQAGGAETQY
TRBD1	TRBV18	TRBJ1-4	ASSPRGQGNEKLF
NA	TRBV29-1	TRBJ2-5	SVNRGGFETQY
TRBD1	TRBV4-3	TRBJ1-4	ASSQGRQGLGEKLF
NA	TRBV6-2/TRBV6-3	TRBJ2-2	ASRGHGTGELF
TRBD2	TRBV4-1	TRBJ2-1	ASSQTGTSGYKSSYNEQF
TRBD1	TRBV20-1	TRBJ2-7	SAFGQGNSPYEQY
NA	TRBV20-1	TRBJ2-2	SALGGAGELF
NA	TRBV7-3	TRBJ2-4	ASSPGSGHTNIQY
NA	TRBV20-1	TRBJ1-1	SARRQEGTEAF
NA	TRBV10-3	TRBJ1-4	AISERVVETNEKLF
NA	TRBV7-2	TRBJ2-2	ASRLTGLVSGELF
TRBD2	TRBV7-9	TRBJ2-7	ASSPRGSSGSYEQY
NA	TRBV5-6	TRBJ1-2	ASSLRAYGYT
TRBD1	TRBV12-3/TRBV12-4	TRBJ1-6	ATALDRGGSPLH
NA	TRBV20-1	TRBJ1-1	SASSRDGSTEAF
NA	TRBV6-5	TRBJ2-5	ASSYSQVQETQY
NA	TRBV6-2/TRBV6-3	TRBJ2-3	ASSYGTTIWY
NA	TRBV5-1	TRBJ1-1	ASSNPTLETEAF
TRBD2	TRBV15	TRBJ2-3	ATSGLAARTDTQY
NA	TRBV20-1	TRBJ2-1	SARDQQWNNEQF
NA	TRBV4-3	TRBJ2-7	ASSQDFSRGTLGEQY
NA	TRBV4-3	TRBJ1-6	ASSQVTGGHSPLH
TRBD1	TRBV20-1	TRBJ1-2	SASDRGVGYT
NA	TRBV29-1	TRBJ2-7	SVGSYEQY
TRBD1	TRBV10-3	TRBJ2-1	AVGWDRVSNEQF
NA	TRBV12-3/TRBV12-4	TRBJ2-3	ASSVWVSTDTQY
TRBD2	TRBV6-1	TRBJ2-1	ASSPSGGVYNEQF
TRBD2	TRBV28	TRBJ2-1	ASSLTRAGGHNEQF
NA	TRBV6-2/TRBV6-3	TRBJ1-6	ASSRTGTRNSPLH
TRBD1	TRBV4-2	TRBJ2-1	ASSQPGQTNSRF
NA	TRBV20-1	TRBJ1-1	SANTANTEAF
NA	TRBV10-3	TRBJ2-3	AIRLLDTQY
NA	TRBV7-2	TRBJ1-2	ASSLVDGSRDPNGYT
NA	TRBV11-1	TRBJ2-7	ASSFQTEWYEQY
NA	TRBV18	TRBJ1-5	ASSKGRNQPQH